This T cell receptor beta chain was captured in a study of OX40 agonist ivuxolimab in advanced cancers. This CDR3 has 14 residues. Germline CDR1 is SQVTM and CDR2 is ANQGSEA. With V trimmed by 5 bases and J by 3 bases, 3 bases remained unmatched. Notes on this clone: The antigen is undetermined.

Only in-frame clones appear in the TCRdb table, and some are missing; sequencing was by immunoSEQ multiplex PCR. The data show fewer than 55,000 clones, approximately 87% seen once. Points from the study as a whole: Researchers report that CD8+ T cells had, on average, more expanded clones than CD4+.

The clonotype was recovered from an adult with an advanced solid tumor such as melanoma, head and neck, liver or kidney cancer. Sequences were derived from CD4+ or CD8+ T cells sorted from blood, sampled in a trial of the OX40 agonist ivuxolimab. The chain couples TRBV29-1 to TRBJ2-1, with 11 bases aligning to TRBD2. The CDR3 DNA follows: TGCAGCGTTTCTAGCGGGGGGCTCTACAATGAGCAGTTCTTC. This codes for CSVSSGGLYNEQFF.